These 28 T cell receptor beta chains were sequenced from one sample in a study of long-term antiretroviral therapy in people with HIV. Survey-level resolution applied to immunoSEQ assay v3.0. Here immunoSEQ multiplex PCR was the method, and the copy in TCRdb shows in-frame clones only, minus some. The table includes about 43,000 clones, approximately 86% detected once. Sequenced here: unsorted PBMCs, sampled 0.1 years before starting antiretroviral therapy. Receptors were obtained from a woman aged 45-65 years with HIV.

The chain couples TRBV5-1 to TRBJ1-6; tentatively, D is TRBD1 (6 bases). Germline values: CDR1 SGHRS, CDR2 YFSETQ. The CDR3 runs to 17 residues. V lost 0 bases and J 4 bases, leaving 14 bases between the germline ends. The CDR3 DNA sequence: TGCGCCAGCAGCTTGGGACAGGAGGCCTCATATAATTCACCCCTCCACTTT. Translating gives CASSLGQEASYNSPLHF.

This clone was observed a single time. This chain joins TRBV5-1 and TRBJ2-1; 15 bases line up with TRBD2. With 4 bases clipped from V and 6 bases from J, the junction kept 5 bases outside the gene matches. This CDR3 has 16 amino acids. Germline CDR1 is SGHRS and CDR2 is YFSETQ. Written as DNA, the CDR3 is TGCGCCAGCAGCATACAGGGACTAGCGGGGGGCAATGAGCAGTTCTTC. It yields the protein CASSIQGLAGGNEQFF.

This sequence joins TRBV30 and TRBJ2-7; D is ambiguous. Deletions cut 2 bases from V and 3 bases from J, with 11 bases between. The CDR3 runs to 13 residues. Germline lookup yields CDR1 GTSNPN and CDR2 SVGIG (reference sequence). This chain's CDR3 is CAWSSGPRYEQYF. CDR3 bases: TGTGCCTGGAGTTCTGGGCCACGCTACGAGCAGTACTTC. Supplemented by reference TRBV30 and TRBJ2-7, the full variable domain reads SQTIHQWPATLVQPVGSPLSLECTVEGTSNPNLYWYRQAAGRGLQLLFYSVGIGQISSEVPQNLSASRPQDRQFILSSKKLLLSDSGFYLCAWSSGPRYEQYFGPGTRLTVT.

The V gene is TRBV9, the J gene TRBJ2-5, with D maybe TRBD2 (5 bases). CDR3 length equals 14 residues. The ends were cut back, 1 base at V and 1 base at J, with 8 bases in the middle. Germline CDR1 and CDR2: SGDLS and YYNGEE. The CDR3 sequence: CASSVTAAQETQYF. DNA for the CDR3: TGTGCCAGCAGCGTAACAGCGGCCCAAGAGACCCAGTACTTC. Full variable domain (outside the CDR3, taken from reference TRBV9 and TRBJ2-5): DSGVTQTPKHLITATGQRVTLRCSPRSGDLSVYWYQQSLDQGLQFLIQYYNGEERAKGNILERFSAQQFPDLHSELNLSSLELGDSALYFCASSVTAAQETQYFGPGTRLLVL.

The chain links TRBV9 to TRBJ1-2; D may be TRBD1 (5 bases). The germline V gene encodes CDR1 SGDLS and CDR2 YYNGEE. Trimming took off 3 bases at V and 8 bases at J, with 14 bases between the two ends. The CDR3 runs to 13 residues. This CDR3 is CASSGHQGNGYTF. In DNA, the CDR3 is TGTGCCAGCAGCGGACACCAGGGAAACGGCTACACCTTC.

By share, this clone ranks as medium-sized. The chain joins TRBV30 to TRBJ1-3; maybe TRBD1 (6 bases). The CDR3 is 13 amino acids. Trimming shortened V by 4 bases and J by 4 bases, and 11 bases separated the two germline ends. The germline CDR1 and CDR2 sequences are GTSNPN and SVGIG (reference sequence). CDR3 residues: CAWTQGVGNTIYF. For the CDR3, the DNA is TGTGCCTGGACACAGGGAGTCGGAAACACCATATATTTT.

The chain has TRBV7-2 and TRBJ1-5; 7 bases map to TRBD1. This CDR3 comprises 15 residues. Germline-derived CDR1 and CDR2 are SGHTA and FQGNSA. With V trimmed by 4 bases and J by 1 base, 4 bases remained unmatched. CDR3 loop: CASSSEGQSNQPQHF. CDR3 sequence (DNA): TGTGCCAGCAGCTCCGAGGGACAGAGCAATCAGCCCCAGCATTTT.

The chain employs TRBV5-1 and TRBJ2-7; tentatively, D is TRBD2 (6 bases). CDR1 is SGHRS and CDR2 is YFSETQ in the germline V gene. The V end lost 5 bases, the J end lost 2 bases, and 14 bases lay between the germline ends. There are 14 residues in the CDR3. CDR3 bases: TGCGCCAGCAGTGCAGCGGGTGTCACCTACGAGCAGTACTTC. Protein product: CASSAAGVTYEQYF.

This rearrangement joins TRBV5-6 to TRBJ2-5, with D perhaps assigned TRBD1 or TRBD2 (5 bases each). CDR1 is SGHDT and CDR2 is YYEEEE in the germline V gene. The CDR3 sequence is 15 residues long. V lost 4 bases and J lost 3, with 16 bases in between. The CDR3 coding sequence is TGTGCCAGCAGCCCAGGGACCTTACTTGAAGAGACCCAGTACTTC. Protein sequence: CASSPGTLLEETQYF.

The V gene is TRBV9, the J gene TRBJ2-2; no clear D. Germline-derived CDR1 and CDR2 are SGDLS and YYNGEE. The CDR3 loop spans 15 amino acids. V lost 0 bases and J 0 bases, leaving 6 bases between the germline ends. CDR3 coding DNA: TGTGCCAGCAGCGTAGATGGGGCGAACACCGGGGAGCTGTTTTTT. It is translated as CASSVDGANTGELFF.

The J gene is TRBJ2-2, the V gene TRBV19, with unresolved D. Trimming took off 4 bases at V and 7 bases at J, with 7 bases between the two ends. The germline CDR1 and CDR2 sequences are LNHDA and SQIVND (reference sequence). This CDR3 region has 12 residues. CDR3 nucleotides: TGTGCCAGTAGTAAAGAGGTCGGGGAGCTGTTTTTT. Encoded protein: CASSKEVGELFF.

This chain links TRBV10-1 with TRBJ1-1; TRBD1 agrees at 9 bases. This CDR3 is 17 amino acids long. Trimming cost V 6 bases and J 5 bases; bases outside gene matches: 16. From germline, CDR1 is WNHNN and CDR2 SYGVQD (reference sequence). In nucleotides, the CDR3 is TGCGCCAGCAGAATAGAGAAAGGGACAGGGTCCAAAACTGAAGCTTTCTTT. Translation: CASRIEKGTGSKTEAFF.

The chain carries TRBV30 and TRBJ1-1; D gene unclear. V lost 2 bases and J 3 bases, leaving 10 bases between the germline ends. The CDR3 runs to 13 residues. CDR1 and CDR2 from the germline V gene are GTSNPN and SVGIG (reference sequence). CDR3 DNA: TGTGCCTGGAGTAAGGGTAAGGACACTGAAGCTTTCTTT. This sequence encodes CAWSKGKDTEAFF.

The CDR3 reads CASSLGGYSPETQYF. In DNA form, the CDR3 reads TGTGCCAGCAGCTTAGGTGGCTACTCCCCCGAGACCCAGTACTTC. The V call is TRBV7-9, the J call TRBJ2-5; no clear D. The CDR3 covers 15 residues. Germline loops: CDR1 SEHNR, CDR2 FQNEAQ (reference sequence). Trimming left V 1 base short and J 5 bases short, with 14 bases between.

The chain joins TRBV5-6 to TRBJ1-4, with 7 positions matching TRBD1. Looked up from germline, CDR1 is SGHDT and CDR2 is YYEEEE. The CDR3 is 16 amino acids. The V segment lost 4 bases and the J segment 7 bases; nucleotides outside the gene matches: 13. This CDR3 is CASSPTGAAFGEKLFF. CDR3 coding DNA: TGTGCCAGCAGCCCAACAGGGGCTGCCTTTGGTGAAAAACTGTTTTTT.

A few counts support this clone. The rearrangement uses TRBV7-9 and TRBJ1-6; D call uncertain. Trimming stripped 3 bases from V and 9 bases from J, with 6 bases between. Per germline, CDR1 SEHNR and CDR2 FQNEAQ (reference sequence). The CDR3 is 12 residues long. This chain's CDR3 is CASSFGSSPLHF. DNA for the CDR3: TGTGCCAGCAGCTTTGGTAGTTCACCCCTCCACTTT. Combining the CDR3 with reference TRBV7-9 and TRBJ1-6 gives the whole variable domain DTGVSQNPRHKITKRGQNVTFRCDPISEHNRLYWYRQTLGQGPEFLTYFQNEAQLEKSRLLSDRFSAERPKGSFSTLEIQRTEQGDSAMYLCASSFGSSPLHFGNGTRLTVT.

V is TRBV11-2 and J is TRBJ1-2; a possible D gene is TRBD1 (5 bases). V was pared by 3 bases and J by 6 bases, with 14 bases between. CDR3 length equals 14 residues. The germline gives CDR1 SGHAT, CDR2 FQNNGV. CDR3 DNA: TGTGCCAGCAGCTTTTTAGGGGCTCGGGATGGCTACACCTTC. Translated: CASSFLGARDGYTF. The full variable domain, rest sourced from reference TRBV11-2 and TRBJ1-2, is EAGVAQSPRYKIIEKRQSVAFWCNPISGHATLYWYQQILGQGPKLLIQFQNNGVVDDSQLPKDRFSAERLKGVDSTLKIQPAKLEDSAVYLCASSFLGARDGYTFGSGTRLTVV.

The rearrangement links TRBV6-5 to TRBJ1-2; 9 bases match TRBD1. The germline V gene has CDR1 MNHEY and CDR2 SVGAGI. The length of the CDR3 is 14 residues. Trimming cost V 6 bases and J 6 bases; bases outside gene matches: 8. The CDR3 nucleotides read TGTGCCAGCAGGGGGCCGGGACAGGGTAATGGCTACACCTTC. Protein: CASRGPGQGNGYTF.

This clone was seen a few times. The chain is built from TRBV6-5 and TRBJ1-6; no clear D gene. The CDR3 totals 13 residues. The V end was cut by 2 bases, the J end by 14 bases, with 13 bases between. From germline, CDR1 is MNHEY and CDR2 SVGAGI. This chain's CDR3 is CASSYGSLNSLHF. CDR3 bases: TGTGCCAGCAGTTACGGGTCTCTCAACTCCCTCCACTTT.

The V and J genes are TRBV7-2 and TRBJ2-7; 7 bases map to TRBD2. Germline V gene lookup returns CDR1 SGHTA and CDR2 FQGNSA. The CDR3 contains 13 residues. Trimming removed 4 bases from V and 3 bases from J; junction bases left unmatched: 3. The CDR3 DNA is TGTGCCAGCAGCTCCTCGGGGGGCTACGAGCAGTACTTC. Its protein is CASSSSGGYEQYF.

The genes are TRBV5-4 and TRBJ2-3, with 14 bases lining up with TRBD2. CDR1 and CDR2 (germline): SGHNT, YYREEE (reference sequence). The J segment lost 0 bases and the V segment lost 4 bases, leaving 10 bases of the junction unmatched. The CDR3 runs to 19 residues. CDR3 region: CASSERRTSGGLSTDTQYF. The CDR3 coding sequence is TGTGCCAGCAGCGAGAGAAGGACTAGCGGGGGGCTTAGCACAGATACGCAGTATTTT. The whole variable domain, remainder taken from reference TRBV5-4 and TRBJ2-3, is ETGVTQSPTHLIKTRGQQVTLRCSSQSGHNTVSWYQQALGQGPQFIFQYYREEENGRGNFPPRFSGLQFPNYSSELNVNALELDDSALYLCASSERRTSGGLSTDTQYFGPGTRLTVL.

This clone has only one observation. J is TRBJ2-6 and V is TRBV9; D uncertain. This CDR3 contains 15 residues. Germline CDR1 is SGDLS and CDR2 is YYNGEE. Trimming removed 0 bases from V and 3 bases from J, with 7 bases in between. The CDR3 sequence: CASSVGHLGANVLTF. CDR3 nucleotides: TGTGCCAGCAGCGTAGGCCACCTTGGGGCCAACGTCCTGACTTTC. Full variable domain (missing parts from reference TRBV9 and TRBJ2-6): DSGVTQTPKHLITATGQRVTLRCSPRSGDLSVYWYQQSLDQGLQFLIQYYNGEERAKGNILERFSAQQFPDLHSELNLSSLELGDSALYFCASSVGHLGANVLTFGAGSRLTVL.

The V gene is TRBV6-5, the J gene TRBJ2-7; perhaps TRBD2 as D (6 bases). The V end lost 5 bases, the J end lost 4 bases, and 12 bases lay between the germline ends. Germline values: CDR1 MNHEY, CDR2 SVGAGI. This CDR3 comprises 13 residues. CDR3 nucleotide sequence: TGTGCCAGCAGTCCCAACGGGGGATACGAGCAGTACTTC. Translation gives CASSPNGGYEQYF.

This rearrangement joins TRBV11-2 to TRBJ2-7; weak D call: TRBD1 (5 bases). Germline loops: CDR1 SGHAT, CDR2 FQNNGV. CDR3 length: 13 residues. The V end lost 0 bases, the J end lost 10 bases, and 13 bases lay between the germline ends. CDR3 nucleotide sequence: TGTGCCAGCAGCTTAGATGGGGCATTTTCACAGTACTTC. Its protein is CASSLDGAFSQYF.

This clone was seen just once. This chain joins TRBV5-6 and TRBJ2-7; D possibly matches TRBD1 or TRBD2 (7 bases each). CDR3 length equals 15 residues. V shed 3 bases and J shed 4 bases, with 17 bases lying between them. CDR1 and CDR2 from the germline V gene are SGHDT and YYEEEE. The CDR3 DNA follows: TGTGCCAGCAGCTCGCAGGGGGGGCTTAGATACGAGCAGTACTTC. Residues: CASSSQGGLRYEQYF.

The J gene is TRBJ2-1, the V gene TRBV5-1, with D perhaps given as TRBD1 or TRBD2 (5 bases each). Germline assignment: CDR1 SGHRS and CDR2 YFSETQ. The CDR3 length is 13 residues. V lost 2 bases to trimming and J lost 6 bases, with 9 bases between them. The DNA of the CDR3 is TGCGCCAGCAGCTTCTCTGGGGGCAATGAGCAGTTCTTC. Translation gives CASSFSGGNEQFF. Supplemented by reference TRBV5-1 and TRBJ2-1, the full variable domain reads KAGVTQTPRYLIKTRGQQVTLSCSPISGHRSVSWYQQTPGQGLQFLFEYFSETQRNKGNFPGRFSGRQFSNSRSEMNVSTLELGDSALYLCASSFSGGNEQFFGPGTRLTVL.

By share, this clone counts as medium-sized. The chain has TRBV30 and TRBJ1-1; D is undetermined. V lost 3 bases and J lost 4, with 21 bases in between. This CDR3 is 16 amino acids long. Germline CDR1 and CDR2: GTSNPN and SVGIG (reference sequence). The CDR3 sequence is CAWSPLVGGRSTEAFF. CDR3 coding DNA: TGTGCCTGGAGCCCGCTGGTGGGAGGCCGGAGCACTGAAGCTTTCTTT.

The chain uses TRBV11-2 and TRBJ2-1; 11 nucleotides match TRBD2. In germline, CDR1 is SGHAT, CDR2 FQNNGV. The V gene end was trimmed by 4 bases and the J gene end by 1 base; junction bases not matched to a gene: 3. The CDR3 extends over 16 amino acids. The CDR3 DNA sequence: TGTGCCAGCAGCTCTAGCGGGGGGCTTTCCTACAATGAGCAGTTCTTC. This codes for CASSSSGGLSYNEQFF.